This paragraph covers one T cell receptor beta chain sequence. What it binds is unknown. The data originate from a study of OX40 agonist ivuxolimab in advanced cancers. Overall study context: At around 81% male, the cohort had a mean age of roughly 60 years, ranging from about 20 to 80. Checkpoint inhibitors had been given previously to 35% to 50% of patients. Partial responses, seen in three patients, involved one hepatocellular carcinoma and two cutaneous melanomas. Study-wide findings and caveats: CD4+ and CD8+ blood T cells expanded clonally by week 6 at 0.1 to 3.0 mg/kg.

The protocol was immunoSEQ multiplex PCR, while the TCRdb copy is restricted to in-frame clones and leaves out a portion. The repertoire holds about 69,000 clones, with roughly 87% as singletons. This TCR was recovered from an adult with an advanced solid tumor such as melanoma, head and neck, liver or kidney cancer. Here the sequenced sample was CD4+ or CD8+ T cells sorted from blood, taken in a trial of the OX40 agonist ivuxolimab.

CDR3 loop: CASSATGGFGELFF. CDR3 in DNA: TGTGCCAGCAGCGCTACAGGGGGCTTCGGGGAGCTGTTTTTT. The V gene is TRBV9, the J gene TRBJ2-2; TRBD1 matches 9 bases. The CDR3 is 14 residues long. Trimming cost V 3 bases and J 7 bases; bases outside gene matches: 4. Germline loops: CDR1 SGDLS, CDR2 YYNGEE.